A single sample gave rise to the 31 T cell receptor beta chains below, sequenced in a study of OX40 agonist ivuxolimab in advanced cancers. TCRdb's copy holds only in-frame clones and misses some; the assay was immunoSEQ multiplex PCR. Of tens of thousands of clones in the sample, 70% to 90% were seen once. The input for sequencing was CD4+ or CD8+ T cells sorted from blood, taken in a trial of the OX40 agonist ivuxolimab. The receptors shown here come from an adult with an advanced solid tumor such as melanoma, head and neck, liver or kidney cancer.

J is TRBJ1-1 and V is TRBV18; 8 nucleotides agree with TRBD1. J lost 6 bases, V lost 3 bases, and 3 bases had no gene match. Germline assignment: CDR1 KGHSH and CDR2 LQKENI. The CDR3 has 13 amino acids. In DNA form, the CDR3 reads TGTGCCAGCTCACCCGAGACAGGGGCTGAAGCTTTCTTT. This sequence encodes CASSPETGAEAFF.

Only one count was recorded for this clone. The chain has TRBV7-2 and TRBJ1-5; D not resolved. Trimming cost V 1 base and J 0 bases, with 7 bases left between them. The CDR3 loop spans 15 amino acids. Looked up from germline, CDR1 is SGHTA and CDR2 is FQGNSA. The CDR3 nucleotides are TGTGCCAGCAGCTTAGTCGTTAATAGCAATCAGCCCCAGCATTTT. It yields the protein CASSLVVNSNQPQHF.

In its sample, this clone was seen a few times. The chain employs TRBV4-3 and TRBJ2-7; 9 bases fit TRBD2. V was pared by 4 bases and J by 1 base, with 8 bases of the junction left unmatched. The V gene's germline CDR1 is LGHNA and CDR2 YSLEER. The CDR3 has 16 amino acids. The CDR3 loop reads CASSPSWAGGSYEQYF. The DNA of the CDR3 is TGCGCCAGCAGCCCCTCTTGGGCGGGGGGGTCCTACGAGCAGTACTTC.

This rearrangement joins TRBV28 to TRBJ2-1, with D possibly TRBD2 on 6 matching bases. CDR3 length: 15 amino acids. With 8 bases removed from V and 9 bases from J, the gap between germline ends came to 23 bases. The germline V gene encodes CDR1 MDHEN and CDR2 SYDVKM. The CDR3: CASVPPEGLLGEQFF. The CDR3 DNA is TGTGCCAGCGTCCCGCCGGAGGGCCTATTAGGTGAGCAGTTCTTC.

The table lists this clone with a count of one. The rearrangement uses TRBV10-3 and TRBJ1-1, with TRBD1 identical over 7 bases. This CDR3 spans 14 amino acids. Germline CDR1 and CDR2: ENHRY and SYGVKD. V was pared by 4 bases and J by 0 bases, with 2 bases of the junction left unmatched. CDR3: CAISGQGVNTEAFF. The CDR3 coding sequence is TGTGCCATCAGTGGACAGGGCGTGAACACTGAAGCTTTCTTT.

J is TRBJ1-4 and V is TRBV7-9, with D possibly TRBD1 on 5 matching bases. CDR3 size: 15 residues. Per the germline V gene, CDR1 is SEHNR and CDR2 is FQNEAQ (reference sequence). V was cut by 2 bases and J by 4 bases, with 11 bases left in between. CDR3 region: CASSLSGTDNEKLFF. In DNA, the CDR3 is TGTGCCAGCAGCTTATCAGGGACCGATAATGAAAAACTGTTTTTT. The complete variable domain, with remaining parts taken from reference TRBV7-9 and TRBJ1-4, reads DTGVSQNPRHKITKRGQNVTFRCDPISEHNRLYWYRQTLGQGPEFLTYFQNEAQLEKSRLLSDRFSAERPKGSFSTLEIQRTEQGDSAMYLCASSLSGTDNEKLFFGSGTQLSVL.

Of note for this clone: The junction and the germline gene differ at one end; a read error may be behind it. CDR3 loop: CASSPKREGQTLF. The CDR3 DNA reads TGTGCCAGCTCACCGAAACGCGAGGGACAAACCCTGTTC. The genes are TRBV18 and TRBJ1-2; D may be TRBD1 (6 bases). Germline assignment: CDR1 KGHSH and CDR2 LQKENI. The CDR3 is made up of 13 amino acids.

The genes are TRBV4-3 and TRBJ1-4; TRBD1 is a possible D gene (5 bases). Trimming cost V 2 bases and J 5 bases, with 12 bases left between them. The CDR3 length is 15 residues. Germline CDR1 reads LGHNA; CDR2 reads YSLEER. This CDR3 reads CASSQFGGSNEKLFF. In DNA, the CDR3 is TGCGCCAGCAGCCAATTCGGGGGTTCCAATGAAAAACTGTTTTTT.

This rearrangement joins TRBV2 to TRBJ2-5, with D perhaps matching TRBD1 or TRBD2 (5 bases each). Trimming took off 5 bases at V and 1 base at J, with 11 bases between the two ends. The CDR3 spans 14 residues. Germline CDR1 reads SNHLY; CDR2 reads FYNNEI. CDR3 sequence (DNA): TGTGCCAGCAGTCGTAGTGGGGGCCAAGAGACCCAGTACTTC. This encodes CASSRSGGQETQYF.

The chain combines TRBV9 with TRBJ2-6, with D unclear. V lost 4 bases, J lost 2 bases, and 4 bases lay in between. Looked up from germline, CDR1 is SGDLS and CDR2 is YYNGEE. The CDR3 runs to 13 residues. The CDR3 here is CASSQAGANVLTF. Written as DNA, the CDR3 is TGTGCCAGCAGCCAGGCTGGGGCCAACGTCCTGACTTTC.

This clone was seen once. V gene TRBV5-1 combines with J gene TRBJ1-3; no definite D call. The germline V and J ends were trimmed by 6 bases and 4 bases, with 14 bases remaining between them. Germline V CDR1 and CDR2: SGHRS, YFSETQ. The CDR3 is 14 amino acids. DNA for the CDR3: TGCGCCAGCAAAGACGCTCCAAGCGGAAACACCATATATTTT. This sequence encodes CASKDAPSGNTIYF.

This chain connects TRBV6-5 to TRBJ1-2; D gene unclear. CDR1 MNHEY and CDR2 SVGAGI come from the germline V gene. The length of the CDR3 is 14 residues. The V end was cut by 6 bases, the J end by 4 bases, with 15 bases between. The CDR3 DNA reads as TGTGCCAGCAGCCCCGAAGGAGGGCGCTATGGCTACACCTTC. It encodes CASSPEGGRYGYTF.

The rearrangement joins TRBV11-2 to TRBJ2-5; 9 bases map to TRBD2. The CDR3 contains 14 residues. Per the germline V gene, CDR1 is SGHAT and CDR2 is FQNNGV. V lost 3 bases to trimming and J lost 4 bases; unmatched junction nucleotides: 3. CDR3 sequence reads: CASSFRTSAETQYF. CDR3 nucleotide sequence: TGTGCCAGCAGCTTCCGGACTAGCGCAGAGACCCAGTACTTC.

This clone was counted only a few times. The rearrangement joins TRBV28 to TRBJ1-4, with D uncertain. The length of the CDR3 is 13 residues. Trimming took 7 bases from V and 11 from J, leaving 17 bases between them. Per germline, CDR1 MDHEN and CDR2 SYDVKM. The CDR3 DNA follows: TGTGCCAGCACCTCCCCCCCGGGTTTCAAACTGTTTTTT. This translates into CASTSPPGFKLFF.

Concerning this clone itself: Other DNA sequences in this specimen translate into the identical CDR3. The V gene is TRBV15, the J gene TRBJ2-5, with 7 bases identical to TRBD2. J gave up 4 bases and V 1 base, and 3 bases lay outside the gene matches. This CDR3 is 14 amino acids long. CDR1 is LNHNV, CDR2 YYDKDF, per germline (reference sequence). The CDR3 nucleotides are TGTGCCACCAGCAGAGGGTTAGCGGGAGAGACCCAGTACTTC. Residues: CATSRGLAGETQYF.

The chain employs TRBV4-3 and TRBJ2-2; 8 bases are a match to TRBD2. J lost 4 bases, V lost 5 bases, and 3 bases had no gene match. In germline, CDR1 is LGHNA, CDR2 YSLEER. The CDR3 is made up of 14 amino acids. As DNA, the CDR3 is TGCGCCAGCAGCGTGGCGGGGGGCACCGGGGAGCTGTTTTTT. The encoded protein is CASSVAGGTGELFF.

This chain joins TRBV27 and TRBJ1-2; no reliable D call. CDR3 size: 14 residues. The germline V and J ends were trimmed by 5 bases and 1 base, with 11 bases remaining between them. Germline V lookup: CDR1 MNHEY, CDR2 SMNVEV (reference sequence). The CDR3 DNA is TGTGCCAGCAGTACAGCCCCACTTAACTATGGCTACACCTTC. Amino acids: CASSTAPLNYGYTF.

The rearrangement links TRBV4-1 to TRBJ1-5, with D possibly matching TRBD1 (6 bases). Germline CDR1 and CDR2: MGHRA and YSYEKL. Trimming shortened V by 4 bases and J by 0 bases, and 10 bases separated the two germline ends. This CDR3 has 15 residues. The CDR3 nucleotides read TGCGCCAGCAGCCGGACAGATTATAGCAATCAGCCCCAGCATTTT. It encodes CASSRTDYSNQPQHF.

V usage is TRBV10-1 and J usage is TRBJ2-7, with D uncertain. Trimming removed 3 bases from V and 3 bases from J, with 9 bases in between. CDR3 length: 13 residues. From germline, CDR1 is WNHNN and CDR2 SYGVQD (reference sequence). CDR3 loop: CASSEGSDYEQYF. CDR3 bases: TGCGCCAGCAGTGAAGGCTCCGACTACGAGCAGTACTTC.

The chain carries TRBV7-9 and TRBJ2-1; D could derive from TRBD1 or TRBD2 (5 bases each). The V gene's germline CDR1 is SEHNR and CDR2 FQNEAQ (reference sequence). The CDR3 is made up of 14 amino acids. Trimming cost V 1 base and J 7 bases, with 11 bases left between them. The CDR3 is CASSLERGENEQFF. The DNA of the CDR3 is TGTGCCAGCAGCTTAGAACGAGGGGAGAATGAGCAGTTCTTC.

The genes are TRBV7-9 and TRBJ2-7; D gene uncertain. Looked up from germline, CDR1 is SEHNR and CDR2 is FQNEAQ (reference sequence). The CDR3 contains 13 residues. The ends were cut back, 6 bases at V and 0 bases at J, with 9 bases in the middle. DNA of the CDR3: TGTGCCAGCAGGGACCCCCGCTCCTACGAGCAGTACTTC. It translates to CASRDPRSYEQYF.

This chain joins TRBV9 and TRBJ1-2, with 7 bases aligning to TRBD1. This CDR3 has 15 amino acids. With 6 bases clipped from V and 5 bases from J, the junction kept 13 bases outside the gene matches. The germline V gene has CDR1 SGDLS and CDR2 YYNGEE. The CDR3 loop is CASTQGGGAFYGYTF. The CDR3 DNA sequence: TGTGCCAGCACCCAAGGAGGGGGCGCGTTTTATGGCTACACCTTC. The full variable domain, its missing parts supplied by reference TRBV9 and TRBJ1-2, is DSGVTQTPKHLITATGQRVTLRCSPRSGDLSVYWYQQSLDQGLQFLIQYYNGEERAKGNILERFSAQQFPDLHSELNLSSLELGDSALYFCASTQGGGAFYGYTFGSGTRLTVV.

The CDR3 DNA sequence: TGTGCCAGCAGTCGAGGATCATCCTTTAACACCGGGGAGCTGTTTTTT. It specifies CASSRGSSFNTGELFF. This chain connects TRBV2 to TRBJ2-2; D is ambiguous. Trimming stripped 5 bases from V and 2 bases from J, with 15 bases between. CDR1 is SNHLY and CDR2 is FYNNEI in the germline V gene. This CDR3 region has 16 residues.

The chain employs TRBV7-2 and TRBJ2-7, with unresolved D. The CDR3 spans 15 residues. Per the germline V gene, CDR1 is SGHTA and CDR2 is FQGNSA. V gave up 1 base and J gave up 2 bases, with 12 bases separating them. In DNA, the CDR3 is TGTGCCAGCAGCTTAGGTTCGAGCGAACCCTACGAGCAGTACTTC. This sequence encodes CASSLGSSEPYEQYF.

V and J are TRBV5-1 and TRBJ2-7; 15 positions agree with TRBD2. The CDR3 consists of 17 residues. The germline V gene encodes CDR1 SGHRS and CDR2 YFSETQ. The ends lost 4 bases at V and 0 bases at J; junction bases unmatched: 5. The CDR3 nucleotides are TGCGCCAGCAGCCCCGGGACTAGCGGGGGGATCTCCTACGAGCAGTACTTC. This codes for CASSPGTSGGISYEQYF.

Only one count was recorded for this clone. The V gene is TRBV7-8, the J gene TRBJ1-6; the match to TRBD1 covers 9 bases. CDR1 is SGHVS, CDR2 FQNEAQ, per germline. The junction had 7 bases not matched to a gene; V was cut back by 5 bases and J by 8 bases. The CDR3 contains 15 residues. CDR3 protein: CASSQDRGRDSPLHF. In DNA, the CDR3 is TGTGCCAGCAGCCAGGACAGGGGAAGGGATTCACCCCTCCACTTT.

This clone was found once. V gene TRBV9 combines with J gene TRBJ2-7; 11 positions agree with TRBD2. The CDR3 is made up of 15 amino acids. Germline lookup yields CDR1 SGDLS and CDR2 YYNGEE. V dropped 1 base and J dropped 6; count of bases not matched to a gene: 6. CDR3 sequence: CASSVLAGGSGEQYF. DNA for the CDR3: TGTGCCAGCAGCGTACTAGCGGGGGGTTCGGGCGAGCAGTACTTC. Full variable domain (outside the CDR3, taken from reference TRBV9 and TRBJ2-7): DSGVTQTPKHLITATGQRVTLRCSPRSGDLSVYWYQQSLDQGLQFLIQYYNGEERAKGNILERFSAQQFPDLHSELNLSSLELGDSALYFCASSVLAGGSGEQYFGPGTRLTVT.

This clone showed up just once. The chain has TRBV6-5 and TRBJ1-1; D uncertain. This CDR3 has 16 amino acids. The V end was cut by 0 bases, the J end by 1 base, with 12 bases between. Germline CDR1 MNHEY, CDR2 SVGAGI. In nucleotides, the CDR3 is TGTGCCAGCAGTTACTCGAGTCCGCCCCAGAACACTGAAGCTTTCTTT. This translates into CASSYSSPPQNTEAFF.

The chain joins TRBV7-2 to TRBJ1-1, with 8 bases matching TRBD1. The CDR3 contains 14 residues. The V segment lost 4 bases and the J segment 7 bases; nucleotides outside the gene matches: 8. CDR1 and CDR2 from the germline V gene are SGHTA and FQGNSA. This chain's CDR3 is CASSYSDRGFEAFF. The DNA of the CDR3 is TGTGCCAGCAGCTATAGTGACAGGGGTTTTGAAGCTTTCTTT.

The chain uses TRBV19 and TRBJ1-1; TRBD1 aligns across 10 bases. J gave up 4 bases and V 6 bases, and 5 bases lay outside the gene matches. This CDR3 spans 14 amino acids. The germline V gene has CDR1 LNHDA and CDR2 SQIVND (reference sequence). CDR3 bases: TGTGCCAGTAGCAAGGGACAGGGGACCACTGAAGCTTTCTTT. Its protein product is CASSKGQGTTEAFF.

The rearrangement uses TRBV6-1 and TRBJ1-5; no clear D gene. Trimming removed 6 bases at V and 1 base at J, with 7 bases between. Germline lookup yields CDR1 MNHNS and CDR2 SASEGT. The CDR3 sequence is 13 residues long. The CDR3 region is CASRDGSNQPQHF. The CDR3 DNA reads TGTGCCAGCAGGGACGGGAGCAATCAGCCCCAGCATTTT.